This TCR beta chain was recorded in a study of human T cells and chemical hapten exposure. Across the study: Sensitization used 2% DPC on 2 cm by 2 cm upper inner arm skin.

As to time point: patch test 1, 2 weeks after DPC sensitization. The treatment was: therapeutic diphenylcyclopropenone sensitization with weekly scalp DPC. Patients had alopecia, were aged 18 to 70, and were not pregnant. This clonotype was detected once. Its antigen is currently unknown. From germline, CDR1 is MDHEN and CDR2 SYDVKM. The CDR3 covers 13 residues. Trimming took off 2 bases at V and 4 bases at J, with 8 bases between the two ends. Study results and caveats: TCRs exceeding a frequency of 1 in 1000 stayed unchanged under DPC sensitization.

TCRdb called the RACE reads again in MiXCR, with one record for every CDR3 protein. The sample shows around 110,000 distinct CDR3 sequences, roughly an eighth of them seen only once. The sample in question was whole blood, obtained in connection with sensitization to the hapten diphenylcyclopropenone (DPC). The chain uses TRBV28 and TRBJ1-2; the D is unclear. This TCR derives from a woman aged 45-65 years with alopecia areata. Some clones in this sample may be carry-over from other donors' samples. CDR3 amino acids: CASSLRVLYGYTF. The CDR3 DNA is TGTGCCAGCAGTTTACGGGTACTCTATGGCTACACCTTC.